This T cell receptor beta chain derives from a study of blood T cell repertoires in COVID-19. Original analysis: Cell counts per sample came from amplifying reference gene primers. Measured with immunoSEQ multiplex PCR; TCRdb has only the in-frame clones, and not every one. For V, J and clone size, that table is used; D and trimming come from the DNA. This sample has approximately 27,000 clones; over 85% occur once, and the top ten carry more than 3.5%. Trimming removed 6 bases from V and 4 bases from J; junction bases left unmatched: 13. There are 16 residues in the CDR3. From germline, CDR1 is SGHNT and CDR2 YYREEE (reference sequence).

The source material was peripheral blood. The TCR sequence derives from a human donor with active COVID-19. The donor label of this sample is uncertain. The chain uses TRBV5-4 and TRBJ2-1, with 7 bases identical to TRBD1. The CDR3 sequence is CASMEKGGASYNEQFF. Written as DNA, the CDR3 is TGTGCCAGCATGGAGAAAGGGGGCGCATCATACAATGAGCAGTTCTTC.